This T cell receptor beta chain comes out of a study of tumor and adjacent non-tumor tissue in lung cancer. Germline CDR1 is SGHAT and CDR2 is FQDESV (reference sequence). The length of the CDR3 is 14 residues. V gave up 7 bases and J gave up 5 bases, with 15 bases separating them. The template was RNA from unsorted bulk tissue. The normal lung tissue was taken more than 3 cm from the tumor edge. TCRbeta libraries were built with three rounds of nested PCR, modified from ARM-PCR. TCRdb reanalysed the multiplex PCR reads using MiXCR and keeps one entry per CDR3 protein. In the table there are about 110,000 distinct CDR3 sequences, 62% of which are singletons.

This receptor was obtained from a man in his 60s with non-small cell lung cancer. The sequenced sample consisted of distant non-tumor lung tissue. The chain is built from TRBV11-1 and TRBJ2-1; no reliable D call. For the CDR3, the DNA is TGTGCCAGCAACACACATGGAGCCCACAATGAGCAGTTCTTC. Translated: CASNTHGAHNEQFF.